Below are 8 T cell receptor beta chains sequenced from a single sample in a study of cytomegalovirus exposure and HLA in healthy donors. Method: immunoSEQ multiplex PCR; TCRdb's copy keeps in-frame clones and lacks some. The repertoire has 250,000 to 300,000 clones, about 86% of them found once; the top ten carry approximately 1%. Sequenced: PBMCs. These receptors all stem from a woman aged 18 to 35 in good health and CMV-seronegative.

This chain joins TRBV6-6 and TRBJ2-7; TRBD1 agrees at 7 bases. Trimming at V came to 0 bases and at J to 1 base, leaving 6 bases not matched to a gene. The CDR3 covers 16 residues. CDR1 is MNHNY, CDR2 SVGAGI, per germline (reference sequence). CDR3 amino acids: CASSYSEMTGSYEQYF. DNA of the CDR3: TGTGCCAGCAGTTACTCCGAAATGACAGGGTCCTACGAGCAGTACTTC.

The J gene is TRBJ2-7, the V gene TRBV30; TRBD1 matches at 11 bases. Germline V gene data show CDR1 as GTSNPN and CDR2 as SVGIG (reference sequence). V trimming: 5 bases; J trimming: 2 bases; junction bases outside the gene matches: 5. The CDR3 extends over 14 amino acids. The CDR3 nucleotides read TGTGCCTGGGGCAGGGACAGGGGGACCTACGAGCAGTACTTC. It translates to CAWGRDRGTYEQYF.

The chain couples TRBV6-5 to TRBJ2-7; 11 bases are a match to TRBD1. CDR3 size: 15 residues. The V gene's germline CDR1 is MNHEY and CDR2 SVGAGI. J was trimmed by 7 bases and V by 2 bases; bases with no gene match: 7. The CDR3 sequence: CASSYVGQGVGEQYF. In DNA, the CDR3 is TGTGCCAGCAGTTACGTGGGACAGGGGGTCGGGGAGCAGTACTTC.

The rearrangement links TRBV7-2 to TRBJ1-5, with D maybe TRBD1 (6 bases). Per the germline V gene, CDR1 is SGHTA and CDR2 is FQGNSA. The CDR3 runs to 15 residues. Trimming took 1 base from V and 6 from J, leaving 13 bases between them. CDR3 sequence: CASSLEAGVGQPQHF. CDR3 coding DNA: TGTGCCAGCAGCTTAGAGGCAGGGGTGGGTCAGCCCCAGCATTTT.

This chain uses TRBV6-5 with TRBJ1-2; 10 nucleotides line up with TRBD1. There are 16 residues in the CDR3. Germline V gene sequence: CDR1 MNHEY, CDR2 SVGAGI. After removal of 2 bases from V and 2 bases from J, the junction contained 5 bases not matched to a gene. The CDR3 loop is CASSYPMDRGNYGYTF. Here the CDR3 DNA reads TGTGCCAGCAGTTACCCTATGGACAGGGGGAACTATGGCTACACCTTC.

The chain employs TRBV6-5 and TRBJ2-7; 8 bases are shared with TRBD1. The V and J ends lost 6 bases and 3 bases, in that order; junction bases with no gene match: 7. CDR3 length equals 14 residues. The germline V gene has CDR1 MNHEY and CDR2 SVGAGI. CDR3 nucleotide sequence: TGTGCCAGCAGAAAGACAGGGGTAAACTACGAGCAGTACTTC. It translates to CASRKTGVNYEQYF.

Concerning this clone itself: The identical CDR3 is also encoded by other nucleotide sequences in the sample. V gene TRBV7-9 combines with J gene TRBJ1-2, with D tentatively TRBD1 (6 bases). The CDR3 runs to 14 residues. In germline, CDR1 is SEHNR, CDR2 FQNEAQ (reference sequence). Trimming stripped 3 bases from V and 0 bases from J, with 8 bases between. This chain's CDR3 is CASSLGQANYGYTF. The CDR3, as DNA: TGTGCCAGCAGCTTGGGACAAGCTAACTATGGCTACACCTTC. Combining the CDR3 with reference TRBV7-9 and TRBJ1-2 gives the whole variable domain DTGVSQNPRHKITKRGQNVTFRCDPISEHNRLYWYRQTLGQGPEFLTYFQNEAQLEKSRLLSDRFSAERPKGSFSTLEIQRTEQGDSAMYLCASSLGQANYGYTFGSGTRLTVV.

The rearrangement links TRBV4-1 to TRBJ2-7; perhaps TRBD1 as D (5 bases). Germline CDR1 is MGHRA and CDR2 is YSYEKL. The CDR3 covers 13 residues. V was trimmed by 3 bases and J by 4 bases, leaving 10 bases between them. The CDR3 region has the DNA TGCGCCAGCAGCCAGACAGAGGAGTACGAGCAGTACTTC. Amino acids: CASSQTEEYEQYF.